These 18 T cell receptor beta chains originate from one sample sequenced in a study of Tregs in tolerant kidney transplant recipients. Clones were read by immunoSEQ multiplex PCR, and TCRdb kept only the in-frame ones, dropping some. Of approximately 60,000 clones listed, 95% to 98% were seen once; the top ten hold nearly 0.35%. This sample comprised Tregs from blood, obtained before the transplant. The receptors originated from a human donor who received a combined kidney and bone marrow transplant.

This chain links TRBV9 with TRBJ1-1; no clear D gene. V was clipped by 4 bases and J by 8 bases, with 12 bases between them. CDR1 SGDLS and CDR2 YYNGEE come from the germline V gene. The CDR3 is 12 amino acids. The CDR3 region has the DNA TGTGCCAGCAGCCCGCGGTTCGGGGAAGCTTTCTTT. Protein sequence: CASSPRFGEAFF. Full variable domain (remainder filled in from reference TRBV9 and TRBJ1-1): DSGVTQTPKHLITATGQRVTLRCSPRSGDLSVYWYQQSLDQGLQFLIQYYNGEERAKGNILERFSAQQFPDLHSELNLSSLELGDSALYFCASSPRFGEAFFGQGTRLTVV.

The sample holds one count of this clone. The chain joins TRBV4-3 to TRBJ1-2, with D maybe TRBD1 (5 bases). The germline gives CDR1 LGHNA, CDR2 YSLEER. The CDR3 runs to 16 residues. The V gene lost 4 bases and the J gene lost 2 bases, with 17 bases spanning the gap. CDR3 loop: CASSPLIRVENYGYTF. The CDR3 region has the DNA TGCGCCAGCAGCCCCCTAATCAGGGTGGAGAACTATGGCTACACCTTC.

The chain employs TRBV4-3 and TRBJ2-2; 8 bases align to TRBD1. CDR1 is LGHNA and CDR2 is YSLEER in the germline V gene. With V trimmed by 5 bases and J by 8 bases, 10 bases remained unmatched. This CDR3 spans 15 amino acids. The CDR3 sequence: CASSLLDRGIGELFF. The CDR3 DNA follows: TGCGCCAGCAGCTTGCTCGACAGGGGAATAGGGGAGCTGTTTTTT.

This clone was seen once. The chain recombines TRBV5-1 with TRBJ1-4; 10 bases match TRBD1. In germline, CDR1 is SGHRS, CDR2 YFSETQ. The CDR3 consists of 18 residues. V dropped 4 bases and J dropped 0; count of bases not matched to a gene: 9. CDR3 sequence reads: CASSGRQGATATNEKLFF. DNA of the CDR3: TGCGCCAGCAGCGGCAGACAGGGGGCGACTGCAACTAATGAAAAACTGTTTTTT.

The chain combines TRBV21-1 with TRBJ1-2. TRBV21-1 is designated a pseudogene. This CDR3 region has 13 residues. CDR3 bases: TGTGCCAGCAGCAAAGGGGAGGCTGGAGGCTACACCTTC. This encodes CASSKGEAGGYTF.

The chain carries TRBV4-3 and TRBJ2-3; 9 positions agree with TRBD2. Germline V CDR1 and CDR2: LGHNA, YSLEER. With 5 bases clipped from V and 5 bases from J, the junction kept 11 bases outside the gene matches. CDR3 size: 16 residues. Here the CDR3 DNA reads TGCGCCAGCAGCTCTCAGGGAGCGGGAGGAGTAGATACGCAGTATTTT. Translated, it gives CASSSQGAGGVDTQYF.

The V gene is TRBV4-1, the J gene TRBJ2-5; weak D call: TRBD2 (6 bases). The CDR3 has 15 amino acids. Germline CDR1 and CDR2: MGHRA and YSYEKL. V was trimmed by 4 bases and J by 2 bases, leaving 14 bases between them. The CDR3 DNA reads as TGCGCCAGCAGCCGGGGGGACGGAGCGCAAGAGACCCAGTACTTC. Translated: CASSRGDGAQETQYF.

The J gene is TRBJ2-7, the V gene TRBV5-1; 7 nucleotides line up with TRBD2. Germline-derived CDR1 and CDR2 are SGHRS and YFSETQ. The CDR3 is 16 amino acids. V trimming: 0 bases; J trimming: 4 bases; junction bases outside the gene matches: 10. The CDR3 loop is CASSLVGGGLGYEQYF. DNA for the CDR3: TGCGCCAGCAGCTTGGTTGGCGGGGGTCTGGGGTACGAGCAGTACTTC.

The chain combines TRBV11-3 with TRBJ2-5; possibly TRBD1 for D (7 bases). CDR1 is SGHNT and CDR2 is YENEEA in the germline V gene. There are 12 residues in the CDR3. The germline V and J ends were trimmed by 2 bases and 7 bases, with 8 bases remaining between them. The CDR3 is CASSLQGGTQYF. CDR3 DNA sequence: TGTGCCAGCAGCTTACAGGGGGGGACCCAGTACTTC.

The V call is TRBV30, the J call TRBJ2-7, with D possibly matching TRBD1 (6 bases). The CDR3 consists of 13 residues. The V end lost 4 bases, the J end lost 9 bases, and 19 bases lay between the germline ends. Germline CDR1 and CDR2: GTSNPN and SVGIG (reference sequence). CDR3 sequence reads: CAWTKKGVGGQYF. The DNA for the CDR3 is TGTGCCTGGACCAAAAAGGGGGTAGGCGGGCAGTACTTC.

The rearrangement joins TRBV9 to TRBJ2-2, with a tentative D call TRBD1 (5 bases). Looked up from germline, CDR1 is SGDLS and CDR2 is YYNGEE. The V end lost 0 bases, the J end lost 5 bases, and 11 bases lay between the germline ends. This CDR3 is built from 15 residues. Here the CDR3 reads CASSVGAGWTGELFF. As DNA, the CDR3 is TGTGCCAGCAGCGTAGGGGCAGGGTGGACCGGGGAGCTGTTTTTT.

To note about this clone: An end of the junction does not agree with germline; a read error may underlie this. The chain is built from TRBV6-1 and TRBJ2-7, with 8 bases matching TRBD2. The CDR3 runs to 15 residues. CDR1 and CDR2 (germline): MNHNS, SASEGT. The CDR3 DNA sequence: TGTGCCAGCGGCCCGGGACTAGGCCCCTCCGACGAGCAGTACTTC. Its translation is CASGPGLGPSDEQYF.

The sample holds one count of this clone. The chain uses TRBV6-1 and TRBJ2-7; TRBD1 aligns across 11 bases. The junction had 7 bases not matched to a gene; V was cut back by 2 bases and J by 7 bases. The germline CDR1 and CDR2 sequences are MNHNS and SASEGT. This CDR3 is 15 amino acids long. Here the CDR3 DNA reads TGTGCCAGCAGTGAACCGGGACAGGGGGTGAGGGAGCAGTACTTC. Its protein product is CASSEPGQGVREQYF.

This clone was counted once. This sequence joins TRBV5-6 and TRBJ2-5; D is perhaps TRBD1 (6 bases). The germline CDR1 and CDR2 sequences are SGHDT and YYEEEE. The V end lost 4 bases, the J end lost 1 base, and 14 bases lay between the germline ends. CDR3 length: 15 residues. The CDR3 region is CASSPYRVVQETQYF. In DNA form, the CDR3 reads TGTGCCAGCAGCCCGTACAGGGTTGTCCAAGAGACCCAGTACTTC.

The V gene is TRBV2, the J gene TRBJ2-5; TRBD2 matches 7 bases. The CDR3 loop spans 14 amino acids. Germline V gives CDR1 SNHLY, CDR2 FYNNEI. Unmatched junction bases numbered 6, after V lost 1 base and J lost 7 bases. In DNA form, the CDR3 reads TGTGCCAGCAGTGAAGTCGCGGCTAGCGGGACCCAGTACTTC. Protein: CASSEVAASGTQYF.

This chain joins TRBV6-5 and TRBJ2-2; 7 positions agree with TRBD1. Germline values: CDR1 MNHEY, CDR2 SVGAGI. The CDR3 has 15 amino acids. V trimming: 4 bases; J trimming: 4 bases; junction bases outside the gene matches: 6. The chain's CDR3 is CASSSHRGGTGELFF. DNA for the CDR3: TGTGCCAGCAGTTCCCACAGGGGTGGCACCGGGGAGCTGTTTTTT.

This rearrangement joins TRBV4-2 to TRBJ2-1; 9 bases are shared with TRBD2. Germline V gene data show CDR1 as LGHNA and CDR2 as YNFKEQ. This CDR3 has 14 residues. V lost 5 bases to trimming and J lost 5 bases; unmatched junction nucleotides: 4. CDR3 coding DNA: TGTGCCAGCAGCAGTAGCGGGGGTAACAATGAGCAGTTCTTC. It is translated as CASSSSGGNNEQFF.

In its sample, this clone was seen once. The CDR3 bases are TGCAGCGCCGCAGACAGGGCTGATTCACCCCTCCACTTT. Translation gives CSAADRADSPLHF. The rearrangement uses TRBV29-1 and TRBJ1-6, with 7 nucleotides matching TRBD1. With 7 bases clipped from V and 8 bases from J, the junction kept 8 bases outside the gene matches. This CDR3 spans 13 amino acids. Germline V lookup: CDR1 SQVTM, CDR2 ANQGSEA.